The T cell receptor (beta chain) described here comes from a study of cytomegalovirus exposure and HLA in healthy donors. Germline V gene data show CDR1 as MDHEN and CDR2 as SYDVKM. The CDR3 contains 12 residues. With V trimmed by 6 bases and J by 7 bases, 3 bases remained unmatched. Study-level findings and limits: According to an earlier analysis, most TCR beta V segments yielded productive rearrangements about 87% or about 30% of the time.

A word on this clone: Its target is unknown.

The PCR employed 60 Vbeta primers together with 13 Jbeta primers. Using immunoSEQ multiplex PCR, the repertoire was profiled, and TCRdb retains in-frame clones only, with some absent. Of about 140,000 clones in the sample, 76% are singletons; the top ten hold less than 2%. Source material: PBMCs. The V gene is TRBV28, the J gene TRBJ1-2, with TRBD1 matching 9 bases. The sequence derives from a man aged 40-55 years in good health and CMV-seronegative. Here the CDR3 reads CASRMTGGGYTF. CDR3 in DNA: TGTGCCAGCAGGATGACAGGGGGTGGCTACACCTTC.